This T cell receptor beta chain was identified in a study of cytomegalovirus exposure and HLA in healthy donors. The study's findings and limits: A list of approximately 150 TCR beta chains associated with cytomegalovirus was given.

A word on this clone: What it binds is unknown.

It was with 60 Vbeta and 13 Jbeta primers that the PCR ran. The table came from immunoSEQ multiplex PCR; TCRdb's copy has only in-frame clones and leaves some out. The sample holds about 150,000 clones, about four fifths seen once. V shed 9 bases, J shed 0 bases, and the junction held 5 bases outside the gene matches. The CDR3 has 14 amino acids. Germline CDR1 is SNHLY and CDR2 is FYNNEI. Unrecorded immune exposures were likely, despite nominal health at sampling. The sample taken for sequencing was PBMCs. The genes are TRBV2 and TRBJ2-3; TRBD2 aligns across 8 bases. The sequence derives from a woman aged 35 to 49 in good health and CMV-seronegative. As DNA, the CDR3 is TGTGCCAGAGCAGCGGGGGAGAGCACAGATACGCAGTATTTT. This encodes CARAAGESTDTQYF.